This T cell receptor beta chain was recorded in a study of cytomegalovirus exposure and HLA in healthy donors. The germline gives CDR1 WSHSY, CDR2 SAAADI. This CDR3 comprises 15 residues. After removal of 3 bases from V and 7 bases from J, the junction contained 8 bases not matched to a gene. In the PCR, 60 Vbeta and 13 Jbeta primers were used. Repertoires were generated with immunoSEQ multiplex PCR, while TCRdb's copy carries only in-frame clones and drops some. The table has tens of thousands of clones, about 80% seen once. The source material was PBMCs. The rearrangement joins TRBV10-2 to TRBJ1-5; 8 bases agree with TRBD1. This TCR was sampled from a young man in good health and CMV-seronegative. CDR3 protein: CASSEAGGDRQPQHF. The CDR3 DNA follows: TGCGCCAGCAGTGAAGCAGGGGGCGACCGGCAGCCCCAGCATTTT.